This T cell receptor (beta chain) comes out of a study of follicular helper T cells after annual influenza vaccination. Sequencing used immunoSEQ multiplex PCR; TCRdb keeps in-frame clones, though not all of them. The data hold some 3,000 clones, with about 86% observed a single time. Regarding time point: 2014-2015 season, 7 days after vaccination. This clone was counted only a few times. The germline gives CDR1 SGHNT, CDR2 YYREEE (reference sequence). V lost 2 bases and J lost 2, with 7 bases in between. The CDR3 loop spans 13 amino acids. The sequenced sample was CXCR5+ CD38- circulating T follicular helper cells from blood, obtained 7 days after influenza vaccination. Described subset: circulating Tfh, non-naive CD4+CXCR5+PD-1+ (ICOS+CD38+ or ICOS-CD38-). The V call is TRBV5-4, the J call TRBJ1-1; no firm D call. The receptor's source is an adult who received the influenza vaccine. This CDR3 is CASSLEINTEAFF. The DNA for the CDR3 is TGTGCCAGCAGCTTAGAGATAAACACTGAAGCTTTCTTT.